The present entry profiles one TCR beta chain with its context. Profiling relied on immunoSEQ multiplex PCR, and the TCRdb table lists in-frame clones only, not all of them. The sample comprises roughly 250,000 clones, approximately 90% of which are singletons, and 1.2% rests with the top ten. This sample is drawn from a study of blood T cell repertoires in COVID-19. V was trimmed by 5 bases and J by 5 bases, leaving 13 bases between them. The CDR3 covers 14 residues. Germline V gives CDR1 LNHDA, CDR2 SQIVND (reference sequence). Sample: PBMCs or T cells enriched from blood (not recorded which). The clonotype comes from a human donor in a cohort exposed to, infected with or recovered from COVID-19 (not recorded which). The donor label of this sample is uncertain. The chain joins TRBV19 to TRBJ1-5; tentatively, D is TRBD1 (6 bases). The DNA for the CDR3 is TGTGCCAGTAGTCCTCAGGGGAGGGATCAGCCCCAGCATTTT. Protein product: CASSPQGRDQPQHF.